This T cell receptor beta chain was recovered during a study of cytomegalovirus exposure and HLA in healthy donors. The CDR3 has 12 amino acids. Per germline, CDR1 SEHNR and CDR2 FQNEAQ (reference sequence). A multiplex PCR was run with 60 Vbeta primers and 13 Jbeta primers. Repertoires were generated with immunoSEQ multiplex PCR, while TCRdb's copy carries only in-frame clones and drops some. The repertoire holds about 250,000 clones, with around 90% as singletons. Despite likely unrecorded immune exposures, the donors were nominally healthy at the time of sampling. In the case of this clone: Its ends do not fully match the called genes, so a read error is possible.

Input material: PBMCs. The origin of this receptor is a girl aged 2 to 10 in good health and CMV-seronegative. This rearrangement joins TRBV7-9 to TRBJ1-6; D remains unclear. CDR3 sequence reads: CSSSPPNSPLHF. The CDR3 nucleotides read TGTTCCAGCAGCCCCCCAAATTCACCCCTCCACTTT.